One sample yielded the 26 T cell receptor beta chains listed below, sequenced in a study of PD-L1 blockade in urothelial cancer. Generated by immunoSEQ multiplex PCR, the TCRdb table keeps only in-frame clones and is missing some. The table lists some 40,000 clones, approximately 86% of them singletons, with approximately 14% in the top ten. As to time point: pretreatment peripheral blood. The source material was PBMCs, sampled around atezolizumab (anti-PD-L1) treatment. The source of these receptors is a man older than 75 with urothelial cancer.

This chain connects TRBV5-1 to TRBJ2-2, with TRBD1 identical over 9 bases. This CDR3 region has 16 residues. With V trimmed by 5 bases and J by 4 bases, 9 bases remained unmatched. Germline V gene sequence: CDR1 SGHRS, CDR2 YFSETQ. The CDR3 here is CASRLTGGRGTGELFF. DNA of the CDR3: TGCGCCAGCAGACTTACAGGGGGCCGTGGCACCGGGGAGCTGTTTTTT. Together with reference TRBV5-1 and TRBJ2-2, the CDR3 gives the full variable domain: KAGVTQTPRYLIKTRGQQVTLSCSPISGHRSVSWYQQTPGQGLQFLFEYFSETQRNKGNFPGRFSGRQFSNSRSEMNVSTLELGDSALYLCASRLTGGRGTGELFFGEGSRLTVL.

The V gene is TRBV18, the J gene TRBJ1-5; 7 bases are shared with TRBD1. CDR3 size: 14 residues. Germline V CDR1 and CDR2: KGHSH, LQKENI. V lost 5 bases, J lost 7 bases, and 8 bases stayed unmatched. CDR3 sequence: CASSGPGGGQPQHF. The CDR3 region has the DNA TGTGCCAGCTCAGGACCAGGGGGTGGACAGCCCCAGCATTTT.

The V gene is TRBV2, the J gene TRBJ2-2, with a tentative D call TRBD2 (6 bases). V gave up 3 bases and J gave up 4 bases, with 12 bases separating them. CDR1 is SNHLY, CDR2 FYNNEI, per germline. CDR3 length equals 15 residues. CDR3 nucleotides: TGTGCCAGCAGTGAGACCCAGGGAGGCACCGGGGAGCTGTTTTTT. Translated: CASSETQGGTGELFF.

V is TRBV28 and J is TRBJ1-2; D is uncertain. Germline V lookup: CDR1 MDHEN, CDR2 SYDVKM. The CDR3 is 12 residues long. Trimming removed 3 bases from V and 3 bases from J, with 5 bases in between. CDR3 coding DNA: TGTGCCAGCAGTTTTGGCTACTATGGCTACACCTTC. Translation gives CASSFGYYGYTF.

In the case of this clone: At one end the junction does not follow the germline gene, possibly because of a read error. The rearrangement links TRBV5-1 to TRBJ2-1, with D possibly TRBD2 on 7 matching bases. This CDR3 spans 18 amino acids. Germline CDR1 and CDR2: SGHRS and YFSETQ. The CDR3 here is CASSFGRDYPPRDKEQFF. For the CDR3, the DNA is TGCGCCAGCAGCTTTGGGCGGGACTACCCGCCCAGGGACAAAGAGCAGTTCTTC.

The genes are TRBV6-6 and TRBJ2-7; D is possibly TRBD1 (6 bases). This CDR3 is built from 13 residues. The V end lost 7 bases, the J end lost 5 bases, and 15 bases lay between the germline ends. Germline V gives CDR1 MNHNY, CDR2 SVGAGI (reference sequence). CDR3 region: CASTKAGVDEQYF. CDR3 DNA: TGTGCCAGCACGAAGGCAGGGGTCGACGAGCAGTACTTC.

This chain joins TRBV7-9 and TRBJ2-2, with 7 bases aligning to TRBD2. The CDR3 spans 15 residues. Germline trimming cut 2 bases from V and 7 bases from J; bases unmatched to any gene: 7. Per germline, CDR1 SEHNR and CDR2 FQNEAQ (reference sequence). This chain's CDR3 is CASSLSGGYHGELFF. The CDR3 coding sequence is TGTGCCAGCAGCTTATCGGGAGGCTATCACGGGGAGCTGTTTTTT.

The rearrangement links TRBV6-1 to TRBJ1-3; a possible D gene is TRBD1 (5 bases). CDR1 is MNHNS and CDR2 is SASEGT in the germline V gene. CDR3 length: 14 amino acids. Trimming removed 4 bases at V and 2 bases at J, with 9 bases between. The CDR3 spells CASSVGGPGNTIYF. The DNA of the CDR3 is TGTGCCAGCAGTGTGGGGGGTCCTGGAAACACCATATATTTT.

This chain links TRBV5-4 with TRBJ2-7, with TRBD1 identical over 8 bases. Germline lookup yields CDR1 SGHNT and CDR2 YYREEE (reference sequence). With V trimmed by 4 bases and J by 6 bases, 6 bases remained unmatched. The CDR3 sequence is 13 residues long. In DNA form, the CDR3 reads TGTGCCAGCAGCCAAACAGGGGGACGCGAGCAGTACTTC. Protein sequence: CASSQTGGREQYF.

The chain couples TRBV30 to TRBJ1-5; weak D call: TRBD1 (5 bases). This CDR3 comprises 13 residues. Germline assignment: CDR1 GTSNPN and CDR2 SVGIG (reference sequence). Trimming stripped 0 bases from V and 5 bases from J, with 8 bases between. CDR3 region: CAWSVPGYQPQHF. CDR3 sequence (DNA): TGTGCCTGGAGTGTACCAGGGTATCAGCCCCAGCATTTT.

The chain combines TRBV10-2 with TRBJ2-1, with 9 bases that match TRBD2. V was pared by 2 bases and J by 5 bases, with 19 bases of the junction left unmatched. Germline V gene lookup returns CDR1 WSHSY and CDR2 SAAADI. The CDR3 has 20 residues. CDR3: CASSEPPISSGRMQNNEQFF. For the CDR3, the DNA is TGCGCCAGCAGTGAGCCGCCGATAAGTAGCGGGAGAATGCAGAACAATGAGCAGTTCTTC.

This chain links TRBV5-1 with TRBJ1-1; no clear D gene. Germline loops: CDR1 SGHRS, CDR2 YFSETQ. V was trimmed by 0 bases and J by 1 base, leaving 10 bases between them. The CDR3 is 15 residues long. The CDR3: CASSLGAGPNTEAFF. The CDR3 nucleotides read TGCGCCAGCAGCTTGGGGGCAGGTCCGAACACTGAAGCTTTCTTT.

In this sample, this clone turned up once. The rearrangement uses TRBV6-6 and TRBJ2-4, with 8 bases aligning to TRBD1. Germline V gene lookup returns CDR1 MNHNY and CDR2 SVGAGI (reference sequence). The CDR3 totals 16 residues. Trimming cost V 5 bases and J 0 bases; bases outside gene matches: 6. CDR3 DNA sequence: TGTGCCAGCAGTACTGGACAGGGACTAGCCAAAAACATTCAGTACTTC. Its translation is CASSTGQGLAKNIQYF.

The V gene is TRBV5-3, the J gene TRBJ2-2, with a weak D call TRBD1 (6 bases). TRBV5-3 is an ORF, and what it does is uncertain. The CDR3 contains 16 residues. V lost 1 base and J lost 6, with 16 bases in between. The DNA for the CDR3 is TGTGCCAGAAGCTTGTTACAGGGAATAGGCGCCGGGGAGCTGTTTTTT. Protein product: CARSLLQGIGAGELFF.

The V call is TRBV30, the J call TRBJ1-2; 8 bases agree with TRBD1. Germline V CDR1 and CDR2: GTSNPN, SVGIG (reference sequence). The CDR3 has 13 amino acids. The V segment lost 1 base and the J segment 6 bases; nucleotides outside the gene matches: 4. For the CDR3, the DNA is TGTGCCTGGAGTGGACAGGGGCGGGATGGCTACACCTTC. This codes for CAWSGQGRDGYTF.

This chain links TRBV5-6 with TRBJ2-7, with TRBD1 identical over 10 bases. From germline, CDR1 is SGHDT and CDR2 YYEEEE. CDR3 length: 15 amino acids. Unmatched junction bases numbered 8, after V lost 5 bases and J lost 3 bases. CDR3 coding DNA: TGTGCCAGCAGGGACGGGACAGGGGTCCACTACGAGCAGTACTTC. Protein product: CASRDGTGVHYEQYF. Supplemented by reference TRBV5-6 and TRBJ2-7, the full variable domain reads DAGVTQSPTHLIKTRGQQVTLRCSPKSGHDTVSWYQQALGQGPQFIFQYYEEEERQRGNFPDRFSGHQFPNYSSELNVNALLLGDSALYLCASRDGTGVHYEQYFGPGTRLTVT.

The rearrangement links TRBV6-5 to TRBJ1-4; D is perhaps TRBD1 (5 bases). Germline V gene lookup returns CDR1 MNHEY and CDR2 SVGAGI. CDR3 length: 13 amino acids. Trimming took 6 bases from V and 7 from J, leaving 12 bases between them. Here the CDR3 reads CASSLGASEKLFF. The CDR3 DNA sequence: TGTGCCAGCAGCCTAGGGGCTAGTGAAAAACTGTTTTTT.

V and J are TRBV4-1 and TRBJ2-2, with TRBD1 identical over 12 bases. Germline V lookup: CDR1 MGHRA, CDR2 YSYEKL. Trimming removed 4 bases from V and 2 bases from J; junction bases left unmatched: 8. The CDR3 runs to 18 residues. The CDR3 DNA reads TGCGCCAGCAGCCCAATCCTCGGGACAGGGGGCAACACCGGGGAGCTGTTTTTT. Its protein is CASSPILGTGGNTGELFF.

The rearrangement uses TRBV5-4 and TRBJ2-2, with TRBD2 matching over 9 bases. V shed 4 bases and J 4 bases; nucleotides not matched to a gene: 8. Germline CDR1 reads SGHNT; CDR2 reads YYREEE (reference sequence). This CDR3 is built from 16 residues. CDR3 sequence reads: CASSHIAGAGTGELFF. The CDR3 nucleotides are TGTGCCAGCAGCCACATAGCGGGAGCGGGCACCGGGGAGCTGTTTTTT.

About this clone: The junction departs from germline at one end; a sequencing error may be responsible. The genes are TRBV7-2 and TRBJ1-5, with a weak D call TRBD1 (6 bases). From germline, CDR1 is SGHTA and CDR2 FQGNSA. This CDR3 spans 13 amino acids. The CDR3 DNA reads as TGTGCCAGCAGCCAGACCCGACAGGCGAAGACTTTTTTT. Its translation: CASSQTRQAKTFF.

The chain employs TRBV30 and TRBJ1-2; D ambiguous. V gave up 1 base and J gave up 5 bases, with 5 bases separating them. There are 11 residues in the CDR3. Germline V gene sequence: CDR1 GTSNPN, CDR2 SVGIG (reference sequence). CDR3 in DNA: TGTGCCTGGAGTGCCCTATATGGCTACACCTTC. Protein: CAWSALYGYTF.

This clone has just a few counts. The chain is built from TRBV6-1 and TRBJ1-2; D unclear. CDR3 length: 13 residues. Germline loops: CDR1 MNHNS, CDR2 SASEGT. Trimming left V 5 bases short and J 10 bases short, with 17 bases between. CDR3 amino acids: CASSLTSRGFYTF. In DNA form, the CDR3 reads TGTGCCAGCAGTCTTACCAGCCGAGGGTTCTACACCTTC.

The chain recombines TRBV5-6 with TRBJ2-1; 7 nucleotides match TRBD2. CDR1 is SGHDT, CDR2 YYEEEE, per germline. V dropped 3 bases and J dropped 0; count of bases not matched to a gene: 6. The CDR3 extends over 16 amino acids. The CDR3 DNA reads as TGTGCCAGCAGCTCGGGCGGCGGGGGCTCCTACAATGAGCAGTTCTTC. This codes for CASSSGGGGSYNEQFF.

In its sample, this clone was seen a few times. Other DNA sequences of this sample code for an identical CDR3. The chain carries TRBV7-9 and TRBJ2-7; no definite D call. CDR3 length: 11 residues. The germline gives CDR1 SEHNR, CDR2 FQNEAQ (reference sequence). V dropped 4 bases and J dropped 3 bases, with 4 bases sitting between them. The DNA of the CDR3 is TGTGCCAGCAGCTCTTTCTACGAGCAGTACTTC. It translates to CASSSFYEQYF.

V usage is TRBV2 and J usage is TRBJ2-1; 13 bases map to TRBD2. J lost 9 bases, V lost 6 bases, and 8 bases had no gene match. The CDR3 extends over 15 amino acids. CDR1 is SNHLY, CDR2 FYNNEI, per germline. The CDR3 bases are TGTGCCAGCAGCTCCGGGACTAGCGGGATTGTTGAGCAGTTCTTC. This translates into CASSSGTSGIVEQFF.

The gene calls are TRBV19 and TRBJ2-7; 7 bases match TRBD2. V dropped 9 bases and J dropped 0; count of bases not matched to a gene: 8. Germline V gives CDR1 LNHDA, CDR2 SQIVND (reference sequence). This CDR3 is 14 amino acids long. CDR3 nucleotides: TGTGCCAGCAGGGAGGGAGTGTACTCCTACGAGCAGTACTTC. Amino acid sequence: CASREGVYSYEQYF.